Each of the 16 T cell receptor beta chains below was sequenced from the same sample in a study of T-cell memory formation after mild COVID-19. Via MiXCR, TCRdb re-called the 5' RACE reads, giving one row per CDR3 protein. The data contain more than 350,000 distinct CDR3 sequences, more than 15% of them singletons. Sequencing was carried out using PBMCs or a T cell subset sorted from them (not recorded which). Receptor source: a man aged 18 to 35 who had mild COVID-19 (a few samples of this study predate the infection). Cell type and time point are not known.

The chain couples TRBV18 to TRBJ2-1; D is uncertain. Germline V lookup: CDR1 KGHSH, CDR2 LQKENI. The CDR3 totals 15 residues. The V and J ends lost 4 bases and 1 base respectively, with 11 bases between them. This CDR3 is CASSLGIRSYNEQFF. The CDR3 nucleotides are TGTGCCAGCTCACTGGGGATACGATCCTACAATGAGCAGTTCTTC.

In its sample, this clonotype was seen many times. V is TRBV14 and J is TRBJ2-2; no clear D. V lost 4 bases to trimming and J lost 3 bases, with 6 bases between them. The germline gives CDR1 SGHDN, CDR2 FVKESK. The CDR3 is 13 amino acids. The CDR3 here is CASSPQDTGELFF. For the CDR3, the DNA is TGTGCCAGCAGCCCCCAGGACACCGGGGAGCTGTTTTTT.

This clonotype came up a few times. The V and J genes are TRBV15 and TRBJ2-5; 8 bases are a match to TRBD1. Unmatched junction bases numbered 4, after V lost 1 base and J lost 0 bases. The CDR3 totals 16 residues. CDR1 and CDR2 (germline): LNHNV, YYDKDF (reference sequence). This CDR3 is CATSRGRTGNQETQYF. Written as DNA, the CDR3 is TGTGCCACCAGCAGAGGTCGGACAGGGAACCAAGAGACCCAGTACTTC.

The V gene is TRBV2, the J gene TRBJ2-4; TRBD1 or TRBD2 may be the D gene (6 bases each). This CDR3 is built from 14 residues. Germline-derived CDR1 and CDR2 are SNHLY and FYNNEI. CDR3 residues: CATGGPLAKNIQYF. The CDR3 nucleotides are TGTGCTACCGGGGGCCCTTTAGCCAAAAACATTCAGTACTTC.

The gene calls are TRBV11-2 and TRBJ2-7; no clear D. Germline CDR1 SGHAT, CDR2 FQNNGV. The CDR3 is 11 residues long. V lost 1 base and J 6 bases, leaving 4 bases between the germline ends. The CDR3 bases are TGTGCCAGCAGCTTAGTGGCCGAGCAGTACTTC. It encodes CASSLVAEQYF. The variable domain in full, completed from reference TRBV11-2 and TRBJ2-7, reads EAGVAQSPRYKIIEKRQSVAFWCNPISGHATLYWYQQILGQGPKLLIQFQNNGVVDDSQLPKDRFSAERLKGVDSTLKIQPAKLEDSAVYLCASSLVAEQYFGPGTRLTVT.

This clonotype showed up just a few times. The CDR3 sequence: CASNRAQYF. The CDR3 DNA is TGTGCCAGCAACAGGGCCCAGTACTTC. The chain is built from TRBV27 and TRBJ2-5; possible D gene TRBD1, 6 bases. This CDR3 region has 9 residues. The V and J ends lost 7 bases and 9 bases respectively, with 6 bases between them. The germline V gene has CDR1 MNHEY and CDR2 SMNVEV (reference sequence).

This clonotype was seen more than once but under ten times. V usage is TRBV5-4 and J usage is TRBJ2-3; 10 nucleotides line up with TRBD2. V gave up 4 bases and J gave up 7 bases; unmatched junction bases: 9. This CDR3 comprises 15 residues. Germline V gene sequence: CDR1 SGHNT, CDR2 YYREEE (reference sequence). CDR3 sequence (DNA): TGTGCCAGCAGCGGAAGCGGGGGGGCCGCATATACGCAGTATTTT. As protein: CASSGSGGAAYTQYF.

This rearrangement joins TRBV5-1 to TRBJ2-1; a weak D match, TRBD1 (6 bases). V was pared by 0 bases and J by 5 bases, with 12 bases between. The CDR3 totals 15 residues. CDR1 and CDR2 (germline): SGHRS, YFSETQ. The CDR3 spells CASSLVGDRNNEQFF. CDR3 sequence (DNA): TGCGCCAGCAGCTTGGTAGGTGACAGGAACAATGAGCAGTTCTTC.

The table lists this clonotype with a few counts. J is TRBJ2-2 and V is TRBV5-1, with D uncertain. Trimming shortened V by 0 bases and J by 2 bases, and 11 bases separated the two germline ends. Germline CDR1 is SGHRS and CDR2 is YFSETQ. The CDR3 consists of 16 residues. The CDR3 DNA reads as TGCGCCAGCAGCTTGGTAGGCAGCCAAAACACCGGGGAGCTGTTTTTT. It codes for CASSLVGSQNTGELFF.

This clonotype appeared a single time. V usage is TRBV20-1 and J usage is TRBJ2-1; D perhaps matches TRBD2 (6 bases). Trimming left V 5 bases short and J 3 bases short, with 11 bases between. Germline V CDR1 and CDR2: DFQATT, SNEGSKA (reference sequence). CDR3 length equals 13 residues. The chain's CDR3 is CSALSGGYNEQFF. The CDR3 DNA reads TGCAGTGCTCTTAGCGGAGGCTACAATGAGCAGTTCTTC.

This sequence joins TRBV6-6 and TRBJ1-5; TRBD1 is a possible D gene (5 bases). Germline V gene sequence: CDR1 MNHNY, CDR2 SVGAGI (reference sequence). Deletions cut 3 bases from V and 7 bases from J, with 13 bases between. This CDR3 comprises 14 residues. The CDR3 here is CASSYWSGSQPQHF. The DNA of the CDR3 is TGTGCCAGCAGTTATTGGTCAGGGAGCCAGCCCCAGCATTTT.

This clonotype was detected a few times. The genes are TRBV28 and TRBJ1-6; 8 nucleotides align to TRBD1. Germline CDR1 and CDR2: MDHEN and SYDVKM. Unmatched junction bases numbered 11, after V lost 6 bases and J lost 10 bases. The CDR3 totals 15 residues. The CDR3 sequence: CASSYDGQGGSPLHF. The CDR3 nucleotides read TGTGCCAGCAGCTATGATGGACAGGGAGGATCACCCCTCCACTTT.

V and J are TRBV6-6 and TRBJ2-5; 9 positions agree with TRBD2. V dropped 4 bases and J dropped 5; count of bases not matched to a gene: 8. Germline values: CDR1 MNHNY, CDR2 SVGAGI (reference sequence). This CDR3 is built from 15 residues. The CDR3 nucleotides read TGTGCCAGCAGTTTGTCTAGCGGGGTTGGCGAGACCCAGTACTTC. Its translation is CASSLSSGVGETQYF.

The gene calls are TRBV7-9 and TRBJ2-5, with D unresolved. CDR3 length: 13 residues. Germline V lookup: CDR1 SEHNR, CDR2 FQNEAQ (reference sequence). The V end lost 4 bases, the J end lost 5 bases, and 11 bases lay between the germline ends. CDR3 amino acids: CASSSRPTETQYF. For the CDR3, the DNA is TGTGCCAGCAGCTCCCGGCCGACGGAGACCCAGTACTTC.

This clonotype was recorded a few times. The V gene is TRBV6-2 or TRBV6-3, the J gene TRBJ1-6, with 7 bases identical to TRBD1. This CDR3 is built from 14 residues. Looked up from germline, CDR1 is MNHEY and CDR2 is SVGEGT. J gave up 10 bases and V 5 bases, and 8 bases lay outside the gene matches. The CDR3 DNA follows: TGTGCCAGCAGTCCGACAGGGAATGAATCACCCCTCCACTTT. This gives the protein CASSPTGNESPLHF.

There are many counts of this clonotype. The CDR3 DNA reads as TGCAGCGTTGAAGGAGCGCTGCAAGGCACTGAAGCTTTCTTT. Amino acids: CSVEGALQGTEAFF. This chain joins TRBV29-1 and TRBJ1-1; no firm D call. CDR1 is SQVTM, CDR2 ANQGSEA, per germline. The CDR3 spans 14 residues. With 1 base removed from V and 4 bases from J, the gap between germline ends came to 13 bases.